The rows below give T cell receptor beta chains drawn from one sample of a study of shared clonotypes between healthy human individuals. Sequencing was performed with immunoSEQ multiplex PCR; in TCRdb, only in-frame clones are kept and a portion is missing. The data show roughly 2.2 million clones, about 92% seen once. Sequencing input: naive CD4+ T cells from PBMCs. The receptors stem from a man younger than 35 in good health. Some clones in this sample may be carry-over from other donors' samples. Each CDR3 is given with its conserved first and last residue. A D gene is named only where the DNA matches it firmly. A row's size may be missing; if present it is once, few, many or a size class.

clone size	J gene	D gene	CDR3 length	V gene	CDR3 DNA	CDR3 protein
NA	TRBJ2-7	NA	13	TRBV6-5	TGTGCCAGCTCTGCGTTGACTAAATACGAGCAGTACTTC	CASSALTKYEQYF
NA	TRBJ2-1	TRBD2	14	TRBV30	TGTGCCTGGAGGAGCGGGAGGGCCGGCGATGAGCAGTTCTTC	CAWRSGRAGDEQFF
NA	TRBJ1-5	TRBD1	13	TRBV30	TGTGCCTGGAGCGGACAGGCCCTGGGGCCCCAGCATTTT	CAWSGQALGPQHF
NA	TRBJ2-3	NA	14	TRBV2	TGTGCCAGCAGTAAGGGAGGCACCACAGATACGCAGTATTTT	CASSKGGTTDTQYF
NA	TRBJ2-5	NA	13	TRBV27	TGTGCCAGCAGTTTGAGGGGAACACAGACCCAGTACTTC	CASSLRGTQTQYF
NA	TRBJ2-1	TRBD2	17	TRBV4-1	TGCGCCAGCAGCCCCATTGTCAGGTCTAGCGGGATGGACGGGCAGTTCTTC	CASSPIVRSSGMDGQFF
NA	TRBJ2-7	TRBD2	14	TRBV7-2	TGTGCCAGCAGTAATAGCGGGAGTCTCTACGAGCAGTACTTC	CASSNSGSLYEQYF
NA	TRBJ1-6	NA	12	TRBV28	TGTGCCAGCAGTTTAAGGGGTTCACCCCTCCACTTT	CASSLRGSPLHF
NA	TRBJ2-6	NA	18	TRBV14	TGTGCCAGCAGCCAGAAGTGGGACGGGCACTCTGGGGCCAACGTCCTGACTTTC	CASSQKWDGHSGANVLTF
NA	TRBJ2-7	TRBD1	16	TRBV30	TGTGCCTGGGCCGGGACAGGGAAATCTCGGATGTTGGAGCAGTACTTC	CAWAGTGKSRMLEQYF
NA	TRBJ1-1	NA	14	TRBV9	TGTGCCAGCAGCCCGGGACGCTTGAACACTGAAGCTTTCTTT	CASSPGRLNTEAFF
once	TRBJ2-3	NA	14	TRBV6-5	TGTGCCAGCAGCCGGCACCAGGGGACAGATACGCAGTATTTT	CASSRHQGTDTQYF